Sequencing of this T cell receptor (beta chain) was carried out in a study of human T cells and chemical hapten exposure. Study information: Skin of the upper inner arm, 2 cm by 2 cm, received 2% DPC for sensitization. Minor pooled library volume differences mainly drove per-sample TCR yield variation.

In germline, CDR1 is SGHTA, CDR2 FQGNSA. Trimming stripped 1 base from V and 5 bases from J, with 14 bases between. The CDR3 covers 15 residues. Unique molecular identifiers were linked by the library to individual cDNA molecules. Original analysis: Ranging from roughly 23,224 to 700,000, TCR counts per sample had a median value of 95,638. One entry per CDR3 protein results from TCRdb running MiXCR on the RACE reads. V and J calls and clone size were set by TCRdb, not the authors. The sample has nearly 95,000 distinct CDR3 sequences, approximately 10% seen once. Indicated time point: patch test 2, 6 weeks after DPC sensitization. The treatment: therapeutic diphenylcyclopropenone sensitization with weekly scalp DPC.

The receptor's source is a man in his forties with alopecia areata. Some clones in this sample may be carry-over from other donors' samples. The chain employs TRBV7-2 and TRBJ2-5; the D is unclear. The sequencing here drew on whole blood, taken in connection with sensitization to the hapten diphenylcyclopropenone (DPC). CDR3 region: CASSLVSEPLETQYF. The CDR3 nucleotides read TGTGCCAGCAGCTTAGTTAGTGAACCACTCGAGACCCAGTACTTC.